The rows below give T cell receptor beta chains drawn from one sample of a study of shared clonotypes between healthy human individuals. Method: immunoSEQ multiplex PCR; TCRdb's copy keeps in-frame clones and lacks some. The data contain roughly 1,500,000 clones, 95% to 99% of them singletons. The sample was naive CD4+ T cells sorted from blood. These receptors originate from a man aged 25 to 40 in good health. The CDR3 runs from the conserved cysteine through the conserved F or W. A D gene is named only where the DNA matches it firmly. Rows may omit the clone size; those that give it use once, few, many or a size class.

clone size | J gene | CDR3 length | V gene | D gene | CDR3 protein | CDR3 DNA
- | TRBJ2-1 | 13 | TRBV7-9 | - | CASSLVRANEQFF | TGTGCCAGCAGCTTAGTTCGGGCTAATGAGCAGTTCTTC
- | TRBJ2-3 | 16 | TRBV2 | TRBD2 | CASNLISGRAADTQYF | TGTGCCAGCAATCTTATTAGCGGGAGGGCAGCAGATACGCAGTATTTT
- | TRBJ1-2 | 15 | TRBV10-3 | - | CAISESLQGQYGYTF | TGTGCCATCAGTGAGTCGCTGCAGGGGCAATACGGCTACACCTTC
- | TRBJ1-3 | 13 | TRBV10-3 | - | CAISQGAGNTIYF | TGTGCCATATCACAGGGAGCAGGAAACACCATATATTTT
- | TRBJ2-1 | 12 | TRBV7-8 | - | CASSPTNNEQFF | TGTGCCAGCAGCCCAACGAACAATGAGCAGTTCTTC
- | TRBJ2-7 | 15 | TRBV7-6 | TRBD1 | CASSGAGTAAYEQYF | TGTGCCAGCAGCGGAGCCGGGACAGCGGCCTACGAGCAGTACTTC
- | TRBJ1-1 | 15 | TRBV5-1 | - | CASSWYQGRNTEAFF | TGCGCCAGCAGCTGGTATCAGGGTCGGAACACTGAAGCTTTCTTT
- | TRBJ2-2 | 12 | TRBV5-1 | - | CASRQGFGELFF | TGCGCCAGCAGGCAGGGGTTCGGGGAGCTGTTTTTT
- | TRBJ2-3 | 16 | TRBV27 | TRBD2 | CASSFLTSPSTDTQYF | TGTGCCAGCAGTTTTTTGACTAGCCCCAGCACAGATACGCAGTATTTT
- | TRBJ1-4 | 13 | TRBV29-1 | - | CSVAGPPNEKLFF | TGCAGCGTTGCGGGACCCCCTAATGAAAAACTGTTTTTT
- | TRBJ2-3 | 16 | TRBV7-9 | TRBD2 | CASSLRTSGSLHTQYF | TGTGCCAGCAGCCTGAGGACTAGCGGGAGTTTGCATACGCAGTATTTT
- | TRBJ2-1 | 18 | TRBV7-9 | TRBD2 | CASSLGPQGLAGHNEQFF | TGTGCCAGCAGCTTAGGCCCACAGGGACTAGCGGGGCACAATGAGCAGTTCTTC
- | TRBJ2-7 | 14 | TRBV10-1 | TRBD2 | CASRRIAGVGEQYF | TGCGCCAGCAGGAGAATAGCGGGAGTCGGCGAGCAGTACTTC
- | TRBJ2-5 | 14 | TRBV18 | - | CASSPGVALETQYF | TGTGCCAGCTCACCAGGAGTTGCGCTAGAGACCCAGTACTTC
- | TRBJ1-2 | 17 | TRBV11-2 | - | CASSLPYGDGKDDGYTF | TGTGCCAGCAGCTTACCCTACGGGGACGGAAAGGATGATGGCTACACCTTC
- | TRBJ2-1 | 15 | TRBV7-3 | - | CASSLGQRPYNEQFF | TGTGCCAGCAGCTTAGGCCAGCGACCCTACAATGAGCAGTTCTTC
- | TRBJ1-5 | 14 | TRBV19 | - | CASSMGAGSQPQHF | TGTGCCAGTAGTATGGGGGCAGGGTCTCAGCCCCAGCATTTT
- | TRBJ2-1 | 16 | TRBV4-2 | TRBD2 | CASSLAGSGGANEQFF | TGTGCCAGCAGCCTAGCGGGGTCGGGAGGGGCCAATGAGCAGTTCTTC
- | TRBJ1-4 | 14 | TRBV5-8 | - | CASTLFATNEKLFF | TGTGCCAGCACCCTTTTTGCAACTAATGAAAAACTGTTTTTT
- | TRBJ2-7 | 13 | TRBV28 | - | CASSFALAYEQYF | TGTGCCAGCAGTTTTGCACTAGCCTACGAGCAGTACTTC
- | TRBJ2-3 | 13 | TRBV29-1 | - | CSARQGNTDTQYF | TGCAGCGCCCGGCAGGGAAATACAGATACGCAGTATTTT
once | TRBJ1-1 | 14 | TRBV7-2 | - | CASSLRGLNTEAFF | TGTGCCAGCAGCTTAAGGGGGTTGAACACTGAAGCTTTCTTT
- | TRBJ2-4 | 14 | TRBV5-4 | - | CASSSTRAIGVQYF | TGTGCCAGCAGCTCGACTAGGGCCATCGGGGTTCAGTACTTC
- | TRBJ2-2 | 16 | TRBV18 | - | CASSPNLSTAPGELFF | TGTGCCAGCTCACCAAATCTCAGTACAGCCCCCGGGGAGCTGTTTTTT
- | TRBJ2-2 | 17 | TRBV7-6 | TRBD2 | CASSHPSGVPNTGELFF | TGTGCCAGCAGCCACCCTAGCGGGGTTCCGAACACCGGGGAGCTGTTTTTT